These T cell receptor beta chains were read from a single sample in a study of identical twins. Each CDR3 protein is one row after TCRdb ran MiXCR on the 5' RACE reads. Here the sample spans about 660,000 distinct CDR3 sequences, around 8.6% being singletons. These data are also associated with another study on yellow fever vaccine responses in identical twins.

Sequencing was done on a sample of PBMCs. These receptors came from a woman aged 18-29 years in good health. CDR3s include the opening cysteine and the closing phenylalanine or tryptophan. D genes are given only for firm matches. Part of the rows lack a size; the others show once, few, many or a class for expanded clones.

clone_size j_call v_call d_call cdr3_nt cdr3_aa
few TRBJ2-1 TRBV7-2 TRBD2 TGTGCCAGCATCGTTACTAGCGGGGGGCACAATGAGCAGTTCTTC CASIVTSGGHNEQFF
. TRBJ2-2 TRBV7-2 . TGTGCCAGCAGGGGGGACGGGAGCACCGGGGAGCTGTTTTTT CASRGDGSTGELFF
. TRBJ2-1 TRBV5-1 TRBD1 TGCGCCAGCAGCTTGGCCGGGACAGAGATCAGGCAGTACAATGAGCAGTTCTTC CASSLAGTEIRQYNEQFF
few TRBJ2-6 TRBV6-1 . TGTGCCAGCAGAGGGGGTTACGGGGCCAACGTCCTGACTTTC CASRGGYGANVLTF
few TRBJ2-4 TRBV20-1 . TGCAGTGCTCTTTCTGGGAGACTAGCCAAAAACATTCAGTACTTC CSALSGRLAKNIQYF
. TRBJ2-3 TRBV7-2 . TGTGCCAGCAGCCGGACAGTCCGCACAGATACGCAGTATTTT CASSRTVRTDTQYF
few TRBJ2-7 TRBV5-1 TRBD1 TGCGCCAGCAGCTTGAAAGTTGGTCAGGGGGACACCTACGAGCAGTACTTC CASSLKVGQGDTYEQYF
. TRBJ2-7 TRBV7-8 TRBD2 TGTGCCAGCAGCATCGGGACTAGCGGGAGCTCCTACGAGCAGTACTTC CASSIGTSGSSYEQYF
. TRBJ2-5 TRBV28 . TGTGCCAGCAGTTGGTGGGAAGAGACCCAGTACTTC CASSWWEETQYF
. TRBJ2-7 TRBV5-6 . TGTGCCAGCAGCTTGGTGAGTGCCTACGAGCAGTACTTC CASSLVSAYEQYF
. TRBJ2-5 TRBV5-1 . TGCGCCAGCAGCTTGGAGAGCAAAGAGACCCAGTACTTC CASSLESKETQYF
few TRBJ2-7 TRBV7-6 . TGTGCCAGCAGCACTTCAGGGCCCTACGAGCAGTACTTC CASSTSGPYEQYF
few TRBJ2-3 TRBV7-9 TRBD2 TGTGCCAGCAGCTTGCGGGGGGCCCTCACAGATACGCAGTATTTT CASSLRGALTDTQYF
. TRBJ2-2 TRBV4-2 . TGTGCCAGCAGCGGGAATATCCCCGTGGACACCGGGGAGCTGTTTTTT CASSGNIPVDTGELFF
. TRBJ1-5 TRBV27 TRBD1 TGTGCCACCTCCGACAGGGGCGGTCAGCCCCAGCATTTT CATSDRGGQPQHF
many TRBJ2-2 TRBV28 . TGTGCCACCCGGACCCCAAACACCGGGGAGCTGTTTTTT CATRTPNTGELFF
many TRBJ2-2 TRBV11-2 . TGTGCCAGCAGGACCCCGGGATTTAACACCGGGGAGCTGTTTTTT CASRTPGFNTGELFF
. TRBJ2-7 TRBV5-1 . TGCGCCAGCAGCGAAGGGTTAAGGTCCTACGAGCAGTACTTC CASSEGLRSYEQYF
. TRBJ2-7 TRBV12-3/TRBV12-4 . TGTGCCAGCAGTTATCCGGGAAGCTCCTACGAGCAGTACTTC CASSYPGSSYEQYF
. TRBJ2-7 TRBV6-1 . TGTGCCAGCAGCGACCCCAGAACCTACGAGCAGTACTTC CASSDPRTYEQYF
many TRBJ2-7 TRBV29-1 TRBD2 TGCAGCGTAACTGGGACTAGCGGGATCGAGCAGTACTTC CSVTGTSGIEQYF
few TRBJ2-7 TRBV29-1 . TGCAGCGCCCGGGGAATGGATCGAGAGCAGTACTTC CSARGMDREQYF
few TRBJ1-4 TRBV2 . TGTGCCAGCAGTGAAGCGCTACCTAATGAAAAACTGTTTTTT CASSEALPNEKLFF
few TRBJ2-1 TRBV5-1 . TGCGCCAGCAGCTTGGAATATGGAGGGGGGAAAAATGAGCAGTTCTTC CASSLEYGGGKNEQFF
. TRBJ1-4 TRBV5-1 . TGCGCCAGCAGCTTGGATGGCGGGGGTGAAAAACTGTTTTTT CASSLDGGGEKLFF
. TRBJ2-3 TRBV20-1 . TGCAGTGCTAGGGAGAGCACAGATACGCAGTATTTT CSARESTDTQYF
. TRBJ2-3 TRBV28 TRBD2 TGTGCCAGCAGTTCCCCTGGGGCGGGGGGGGCGGAAGATACGCAGTATTTT CASSSPGAGGAEDTQYF
few TRBJ2-3 TRBV28 . TGTGCCAGCAGTTCGGGGGGCTACACAGATACGCAGTATTTT CASSSGGYTDTQYF
once TRBJ2-7 TRBV7-6 . TGTGCCAGCAGTCTAGAGGGGATAACATCCTACGAGCAGTACTTC CASSLEGITSYEQYF
. TRBJ2-1 TRBV4-1 . TGCGCCAGCAGCCAAGGTGGACTAACATACAATGAGCAGTTCTTC CASSQGGLTYNEQFF
. TRBJ2-3 TRBV20-1 . TGCAGTGCCAAAACGGCTAGCACAGATACGCAGTATTTT CSAKTASTDTQYF
. TRBJ2-5 TRBV19 . TGTGCCAGTAGTAAGGGGGGCGCGAAGACCCAGTACTTC CASSKGGAKTQYF
. TRBJ1-4 TRBV6-1 . TGTGCCAGCAGGGCGCCGGGACAAGCTAATGAAAAACTGTTTTTT CASRAPGQANEKLFF
. TRBJ2-1 TRBV2 . TGTGCCAGCAATTGGCCCTCATCCTACAATGAGCAGTTCTTC CASNWPSSYNEQFF
many TRBJ2-5 TRBV12-3/TRBV12-4 TRBD2 TGTGCCAGCAGTTCGGGACTAGCGGGGGGGTACGAGACCCAGTACTTC CASSSGLAGGYETQYF
. TRBJ2-2 TRBV12-5 . TGTGCTAGTGGTTTGAGTCGTCCAGCTATTACCGGGGAGCTGTTTTTT CASGLSRPAITGELFF
few TRBJ2-5 TRBV19 TRBD2 TGTGCCAGTAGTATAGACCGATCTAGCGGGAGTCAGGAAGAGACCCAGTACTTC CASSIDRSSGSQEETQYF
. TRBJ1-6 TRBV14 . TGTGCCAGCAGCCAAGAAAACGGGGGATCGTCACCCCTCCACTTT CASSQENGGSSPLHF
few TRBJ2-7 TRBV20-1 TRBD1 TGCAGTGCGGGACAGGGATACGAGCAGTACTTC CSAGQGYEQYF
. TRBJ2-2 TRBV5-1 . TGCGCCAGCAGCTTGGCAGTGGACAGGGAGCTGTTTTTT CASSLAVDRELFF